The 18 T cell receptor beta chains presented below share a single source sample, sequenced in a study of siplizumab effects on memory and regulatory T cells. Generated by immunoSEQ multiplex PCR, the TCRdb table keeps only in-frame clones and is missing some. The table has 70,000 to 100,000 clones, around 97% seen once; the top ten hold roughly 0.033%. The sample consisted of naive CD4+ T cells sorted from blood. Receptor source: a human donor in good health.

This chain uses TRBV5-6 with TRBJ2-1; D is possibly TRBD1 (6 bases). V lost 0 bases and J 7 bases, leaving 14 bases between the germline ends. The CDR3 loop spans 15 amino acids. Germline CDR1 and CDR2: SGHDT and YYEEEE. Here the CDR3 reads CASSLATGLGNEQFF. CDR3 sequence (DNA): TGTGCCAGCAGCTTGGCTACAGGGCTGGGGAATGAGCAGTTCTTC.

The V call is TRBV7-9, the J call TRBJ1-2, with D possibly matching TRBD1 (5 bases). This CDR3 spans 17 amino acids. CDR1 is SEHNR, CDR2 FQNEAQ, per germline (reference sequence). V dropped 3 bases and J dropped 6 bases, with 23 bases sitting between them. The CDR3 region has the DNA TGTGCCAGCAGCTTCGAAAATCCGGGACGGCGACCTAATGGCTACACCTTC. Translating gives CASSFENPGRRPNGYTF.

The V gene is TRBV4-1, the J gene TRBJ2-7; D may correspond to TRBD1 or TRBD2 (5 bases each). With 3 bases removed from V and 1 base from J, the gap between germline ends came to 13 bases. The CDR3 contains 15 residues. Germline CDR1 and CDR2: MGHRA and YSYEKL. DNA for the CDR3: TGCGCCAGCAGCCAGCCTTGGGACCGATCCTACGAGCAGTACTTC. Its protein product is CASSQPWDRSYEQYF.

The rearrangement joins TRBV21-1 to TRBJ2-7; the D call TRBD1 from the table was never checked on the DNA. TRBV21-1 is a pseudogene locus. This CDR3 has 14 amino acids. DNA for the CDR3: TGTGCCAGCAGCATCACGGACAGGGACTACGAGCAGTACTTC. Its protein product is CASSITDRDYEQYF.

The rearrangement uses TRBV5-1 and TRBJ2-3, with unresolved D. Trimming took 3 bases from V and 0 from J, leaving 11 bases between them. The CDR3 length is 15 residues. Germline-derived CDR1 and CDR2 are SGHRS and YFSETQ. The CDR3: CASSSAASSTDTQYF. CDR3 sequence (DNA): TGCGCCAGCAGCTCCGCCGCATCTAGCACAGATACGCAGTATTTT. Full variable domain (outside the CDR3, taken from reference TRBV5-1 and TRBJ2-3): KAGVTQTPRYLIKTRGQQVTLSCSPISGHRSVSWYQQTPGQGLQFLFEYFSETQRNKGNFPGRFSGRQFSNSRSEMNVSTLELGDSALYLCASSSAASSTDTQYFGPGTRLTVL.

This chain uses TRBV6-1 with TRBJ1-6, with D possibly being TRBD1 (5 bases). The CDR3 loop spans 11 amino acids. Germline V gives CDR1 MNHNS, CDR2 SASEGT. With 5 bases removed from V and 12 bases from J, the gap between germline ends came to 8 bases. CDR3 sequence: CASSLGGPLHF. The CDR3 coding sequence is TGTGCCAGCAGTCTGGGGGGACCCCTCCACTTT.

The rearrangement links TRBV11-2 to TRBJ1-1, with D perhaps TRBD1 (6 bases). CDR1 and CDR2 from the germline V gene are SGHAT and FQNNGV. V dropped 2 bases and J dropped 1 base, with 11 bases sitting between them. CDR3 length: 15 residues. CDR3 sequence reads: CASSLMDSPNTEAFF. CDR3 nucleotides: TGTGCCAGCAGCTTAATGGACAGCCCGAACACTGAAGCTTTCTTT. Full variable domain (remainder filled in from reference TRBV11-2 and TRBJ1-1): EAGVAQSPRYKIIEKRQSVAFWCNPISGHATLYWYQQILGQGPKLLIQFQNNGVVDDSQLPKDRFSAERLKGVDSTLKIQPAKLEDSAVYLCASSLMDSPNTEAFFGQGTRLTVV.

The chain is built from TRBV7-8 and TRBJ2-5, with 9 bases lining up with TRBD1. There are 13 residues in the CDR3. Germline V gives CDR1 SGHVS, CDR2 FQNEAQ. Here the CDR3 reads CAVGDRVVETQYF. CDR3 coding DNA: TGTGCTGTGGGGGACAGGGTTGTTGAGACCCAGTACTTC. Drawing the rest from reference TRBV7-8 and TRBJ2-5, the complete variable domain is GAGVSQSPRYKVAKRGQDVALRCDPISGHVSLFWYQQALGQGPEFLTYFQNEAQLDKSGLPSDRFFAERPEGSVSTLKIQRTQQEDSAVYLCAVGDRVVETQYFGPGTRLLVL.

The rearrangement joins TRBV6-6 to TRBJ1-2; D call uncertain. The CDR3 loop spans 14 amino acids. Per germline, CDR1 MNHNY and CDR2 SVGAGI (reference sequence). Trimming shortened V by 2 bases and J by 3 bases, and 10 bases separated the two germline ends. CDR3 loop: CASSYGEGDYGYTF. In DNA, the CDR3 is TGTGCCAGCAGTTACGGTGAGGGAGACTATGGCTACACCTTC.

The gene calls are TRBV7-9 and TRBJ1-2, with TRBD1 matching over 7 bases. Unmatched junction bases numbered 2, after V lost 2 bases and J lost 8 bases. The germline V gene encodes CDR1 SEHNR and CDR2 FQNEAQ (reference sequence). The CDR3 has 12 residues. The CDR3 region has the DNA TGTGCCAGCAGCTTACAGGGGGAGGGCTACACCTTC. This sequence encodes CASSLQGEGYTF.

V usage is TRBV4-1 and J usage is TRBJ1-3, with unresolved D. This CDR3 region has 16 residues. Trimming removed 4 bases from V and 0 bases from J, with 13 bases in between. Germline values: CDR1 MGHRA, CDR2 YSYEKL. The CDR3 sequence: CASSLQENLSGNTIYF. CDR3 nucleotides: TGCGCCAGCAGCCTGCAGGAGAACCTCTCTGGAAACACCATATATTTT.

The V and J genes are TRBV7-2 and TRBJ2-5; 10 positions agree with TRBD2. The ends lost 2 bases at V and 4 bases at J; junction bases unmatched: 4. CDR3 length: 15 residues. Germline V CDR1 and CDR2: SGHTA, FQGNSA. CDR3 residues: CASSLRLAGLETQYF. In DNA, the CDR3 is TGTGCCAGCAGCTTACGACTAGCGGGTTTAGAGACCCAGTACTTC. The entire variable domain, with the rest obtained from reference TRBV7-2 and TRBJ2-5, is as follows: GAGVSQSPSNKVTEKGKDVELRCDPISGHTALYWYRQSLGQGLEFLIYFQGNSAPDKSGLPSDRFSAERTGGSVSTLTIQRTQQEDSAVYLCASSLRLAGLETQYFGPGTRLLVL.

The V gene is TRBV5-1, the J gene TRBJ2-3, with a weak D call TRBD1 (5 bases). CDR1 and CDR2 from the germline V gene are SGHRS and YFSETQ. V lost 0 bases to trimming and J lost 4 bases, with 15 bases between them. The CDR3 is made up of 16 amino acids. The CDR3 spells CASSLAPQGTADTQYF. The CDR3 nucleotides read TGCGCCAGCAGCTTGGCCCCCCAGGGAACGGCAGATACGCAGTATTTT. Supplemented by reference TRBV5-1 and TRBJ2-3, the full variable domain reads KAGVTQTPRYLIKTRGQQVTLSCSPISGHRSVSWYQQTPGQGLQFLFEYFSETQRNKGNFPGRFSGRQFSNSRSEMNVSTLELGDSALYLCASSLAPQGTADTQYFGPGTRLTVL.

This sequence joins TRBV6-5 and TRBJ1-3; no clear D gene. V was pared by 6 bases and J by 0 bases, with 9 bases between. The germline CDR1 and CDR2 sequences are MNHEY and SVGAGI. The CDR3 spans 14 residues. The CDR3 sequence is CASSGRDSGNTIYF. The CDR3 bases are TGTGCCAGCAGCGGTCGCGACTCTGGAAACACCATATATTTT.

The chain has TRBV5-5 and TRBJ1-1, with 9 nucleotides matching TRBD1. Germline CDR1 is SGHKS and CDR2 is YYEKEE (reference sequence). The CDR3 consists of 17 residues. Unmatched junction bases numbered 9, after V lost 1 base and J lost 2 bases. CDR3 DNA sequence: TGTGCCAGCAGCTTGAATCCTGGGACAGGGCTCAACACTGAAGCTTTCTTT. As protein: CASSLNPGTGLNTEAFF.

V usage is TRBV11-2 and J usage is TRBJ2-5; D is perhaps TRBD1 (5 bases). V was trimmed by 5 bases and J by 5 bases, leaving 15 bases between them. The CDR3 is 14 amino acids. Germline V gene lookup returns CDR1 SGHAT and CDR2 FQNNGV. The CDR3 reads CASSPSAGMETQYF. The CDR3 nucleotides are TGTGCCAGCAGCCCCAGCGCAGGGATGGAGACCCAGTACTTC.

V gene TRBV4-3 combines with J gene TRBJ1-6; D uncertain. The CDR3 runs to 18 residues. Germline-derived CDR1 and CDR2 are LGHNA and YSLEER. V lost 5 bases to trimming and J lost 9 bases, with 26 bases between them. CDR3 DNA sequence: TGCGCCAGCAGCTCTATAGCGGGATTTGGCCAAAGTCGTTCACCCCTCCACTTT. Its translation: CASSSIAGFGQSRSPLHF.

The chain uses TRBV25-1 and TRBJ2-6; D is unclear. The ends were cut back, 6 bases at V and 0 bases at J, with 9 bases in the middle. This CDR3 spans 15 amino acids. Germline values: CDR1 MGHDK, CDR2 SYGVNS. DNA for the CDR3: TGTGCCAGCAGCAGGAGTAACTCTGGGGCCAACGTCCTGACTTTC. Translated, it gives CASSRSNSGANVLTF.